These T cell receptor beta chains were read from a single sample in a study of cytomegalovirus exposure and HLA in healthy donors. Repertoires were generated with immunoSEQ multiplex PCR, while TCRdb's copy carries only in-frame clones and drops some. The data show about 150,000 clones, 70% seen once. The sequenced sample consisted of PBMCs. The source is a woman aged 55-69 years in good health and CMV-seropositive. Both conserved end residues are part of each CDR3. Each record gives: V gene, D gene, clone size, J gene, CDR3 protein, CDR3 DNA. The D gene is left open where the match is weak. Some rows mark clone size as missing; the rest say once, few, many or name a class of expanded clone.

TRBV7-9	-	few	TRBJ1-3	CASSLEGGSGNTIYF	TGTGCCAGCAGCTTAGAAGGGGGATCTGGAAACACCATATATTTT
TRBV18	-	-	TRBJ1-3	CASSPSDISGNTIYF	TGTGCCAGCTCACCTTCCGACATCTCTGGAAACACCATATATTTT
TRBV10-3	-	few	TRBJ1-1	CATHLGQGRTEAFF	TGTGCCACCCACCTGGGCCAAGGGAGGACTGAAGCTTTCTTT
TRBV7-8	-	-	TRBJ2-1	CASSLGAAGSSYNEQFF	TGTGCCAGCAGCTTAGGGGCTGCGGGAAGCTCCTACAATGAGCAGTTCTTC
TRBV2	TRBD1	-	TRBJ1-5	CASSVGRTGGIGNQPQHF	TGTGCCAGCAGTGTCGGGCGGACAGGGGGAATAGGCAATCAGCCCCAGCATTTT
TRBV19	-	-	TRBJ1-5	CASKTEPYSNQPQHF	TGTGCCAGTAAGACGGAGCCTTATAGCAATCAGCCCCAGCATTTT
TRBV5-8	TRBD2	-	TRBJ2-7	CASSVRLAGGREQYF	TGTGCCAGCAGCGTAAGACTAGCGGGAGGACGGGAGCAGTACTTC
TRBV5-1	-	-	TRBJ1-5	CASSLEVGVNQPQHF	TGCGCCAGCAGCTTGGAGGTAGGGGTCAATCAGCCCCAGCATTTT
TRBV4-1	TRBD1	-	TRBJ1-5	CASSQAGGVGQPQHF	TGCGCCAGCAGCCAAGCAGGGGGCGTGGGTCAGCCCCAGCATTTT
TRBV15	TRBD1	-	TRBJ1-1	CATSRDRDRTEAFF	TGTGCCACCAGCAGAGACAGGGACAGGACTGAAGCTTTCTTT
TRBV2	TRBD1	-	TRBJ2-7	CASSDQGQRVDEQYF	TGTGCCAGCAGTGACCAGGGACAGAGAGTCGACGAGCAGTACTTC
TRBV7-9	-	-	TRBJ1-3	CASSFYSGNTIYF	TGTGCCAGCAGCTTCTACTCTGGAAACACCATATATTTT
TRBV5-1	TRBD2	-	TRBJ2-1	CASSPGSSGQLYNEQFF	TGCGCCAGCAGCCCCGGTTCTAGCGGGCAGCTCTACAATGAGCAGTTCTTC
TRBV27	-	-	TRBJ1-1	CASSSVGHSNTEAFF	TGTGCCAGCAGTTCGGTCGGACATTCGAACACTGAAGCTTTCTTT
TRBV5-1	-	-	TRBJ1-1	CASSLDPGRNSEAFF	TGCGCCAGCAGCTTGGATCCAGGGAGGAACAGTGAAGCTTTCTTT
TRBV10-3	TRBD2	few	TRBJ2-2	CAISLAVVNTGELFF	TGTGCCATCAGTCTAGCGGTAGTGAACACCGGGGAGCTGTTTTTT
TRBV5-1	TRBD2	-	TRBJ2-1	CASSSPGAGGINEQFF	TGCGCCAGCAGCTCCCCCGGAGCGGGAGGAATCAATGAGCAGTTCTTC
TRBV5-1	TRBD1	-	TRBJ1-5	CASSSGTGNQPQHF	TGCGCCAGCAGCTCCGGGACAGGTAATCAGCCCCAGCATTTT
TRBV19	TRBD1	-	TRBJ2-2	CASSPPTGGHFGELFF	TGTGCCAGTAGTCCGCCGACAGGGGGGCACTTTGGGGAGCTGTTTTTT
TRBV19	-	-	TRBJ1-2	CASSMLEGGYGYTF	TGTGCCAGTAGTATGCTGGAAGGGGGCTATGGCTACACCTTC
TRBV5-1	TRBD2	once	TRBJ2-5	CASSELAGERETQYF	TGCGCCAGCAGCGAGCTAGCGGGAGAGCGGGAGACCCAGTACTTC
TRBV7-2	TRBD1	-	TRBJ1-6	CASSLGGTANSPLHF	TGTGCCAGCAGCTTAGGCGGGACAGCTAATTCACCCCTCCACTTT
TRBV7-9	TRBD1	-	TRBJ1-4	CASSPTQGGDEKLFF	TGTGCCAGCAGCCCCACCCAGGGGGGTGATGAAAAACTGTTTTTT
TRBV27	-	-	TRBJ1-5	CASSLVPPWIGKQPQHF	TGTGCCAGCAGTTTAGTCCCCCCTTGGATCGGGAAGCAGCCCCAGCATTTT
TRBV15	TRBD1	-	TRBJ2-6	CATSRRDRYSGANVLTF	TGTGCCACCAGCAGACGGGACAGGTATTCTGGGGCCAACGTCCTGACTTTC
TRBV2	-	-	TRBJ2-7	CASSENRRHYEQYF	TGTGCCAGCAGTGAGAACAGGCGACACTACGAGCAGTACTTC
TRBV4-2	TRBD2	-	TRBJ2-1	CASSHELAGDNEQFF	TGTGCCAGCAGCCACGAACTAGCGGGTGACAATGAGCAGTTCTTC
TRBV27	-	-	TRBJ2-7	CASMGGRSYEQYF	TGTGCCAGCATGGGTGGGCGCTCCTACGAGCAGTACTTC
TRBV5-6	-	-	TRBJ2-3	CASSLNRATDTQYF	TGTGCCAGCAGCCTGAACAGGGCCACAGATACGCAGTATTTT
TRBV4-1	TRBD2	-	TRBJ2-7	CASSHGTSGSSSPYEQYF	TGCGCCAGCAGCCACGGGACTAGCGGGAGCAGTTCCCCCTACGAGCAGTACTTC
TRBV28	-	-	TRBJ2-7	CASRSSPTYEQYF	TGTGCCAGCAGAAGTTCCCCCACTTACGAGCAGTACTTC